This record concerns one TCR beta chain sequence. The data originate from a study of patients and donors after allogeneic stem cell transplantation. The V gene's germline CDR1 is SGHTA and CDR2 FQGNSA. The CDR3 consists of 16 residues. The V gene end was trimmed by 6 bases and the J gene end by 2 bases; junction bases not matched to a gene: 8. One entry per CDR3 protein results from TCRdb running MiXCR on the RT-PCR reads. The sample gives 410,000 or so distinct CDR3 sequences, around 15% of which show up once; 7% to 7.5% is in the top ten. The specimen sequenced was blood, either unsorted or a sorted T cell fraction (not recorded which). The chain uses TRBV7-2 and TRBJ1-3; TRBD1 agrees at 9 bases. The TCR comes from a human donor who was either an allogeneic HSCT recipient or a stem cell or donor lymphocyte infusion donor (not recorded which). It is not recorded whose cells these are; they may come from a transplant donor. The CDR3 DNA reads as TGTGCCAGCAGACCCACCGGGACAGGGACTGGAAACACCATATATTTT. Translating gives CASRPTGTGTGNTIYF.